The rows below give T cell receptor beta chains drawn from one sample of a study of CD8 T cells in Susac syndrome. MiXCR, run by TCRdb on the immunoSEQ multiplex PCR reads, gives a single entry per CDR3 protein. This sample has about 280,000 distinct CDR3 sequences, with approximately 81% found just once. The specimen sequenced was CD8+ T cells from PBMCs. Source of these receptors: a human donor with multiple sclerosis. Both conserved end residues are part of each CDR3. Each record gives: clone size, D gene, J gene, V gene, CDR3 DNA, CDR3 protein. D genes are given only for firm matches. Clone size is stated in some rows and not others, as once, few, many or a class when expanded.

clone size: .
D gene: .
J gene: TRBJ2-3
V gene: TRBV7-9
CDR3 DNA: TGTGCCAGCAGCTTATATAGTGGGGGTAGCACAGATACGCAGTATTTT
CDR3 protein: CASSLYSGGSTDTQYF

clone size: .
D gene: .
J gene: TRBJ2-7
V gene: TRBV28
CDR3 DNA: TGTGCCAGCAGTTTATTAGGGGAGCCCTCCTACGAGCAGTACTTC
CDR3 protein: CASSLLGEPSYEQYF

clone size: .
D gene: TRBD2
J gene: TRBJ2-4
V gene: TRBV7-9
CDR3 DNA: TGTGCCAGCAGCTCCGCCTCGGGGGGTAGAGCCAAAAACATTCAGTACTTC
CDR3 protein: CASSSASGGRAKNIQYF

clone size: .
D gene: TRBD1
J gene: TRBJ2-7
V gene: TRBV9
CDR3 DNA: TGTGCCAGCAGCGTAGGGGGACAGGGGGCCTACGAGCAGTACTTC
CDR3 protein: CASSVGGQGAYEQYF

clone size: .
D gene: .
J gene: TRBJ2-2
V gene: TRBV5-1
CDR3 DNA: TGCGCCAGCAGCCCGGGGGACTGGAACACCGGGGAGCTGTTTTTT
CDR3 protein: CASSPGDWNTGELFF

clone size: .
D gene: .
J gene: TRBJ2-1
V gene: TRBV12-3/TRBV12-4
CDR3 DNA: TGTGCCAGCAGAACCTCCCCGGGAGTACAATACAATGAGCAGTTCTTC
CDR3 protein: CASRTSPGVQYNEQFF

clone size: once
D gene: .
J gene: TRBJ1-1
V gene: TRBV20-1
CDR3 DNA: TGCAGTGCTCCGGTGGGCACTGAAGCTTTCTTT
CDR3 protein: CSAPVGTEAFF

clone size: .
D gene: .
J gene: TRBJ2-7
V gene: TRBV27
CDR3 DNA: TGTGCCAGCAGTTTATCAGTTTTCCTCTCCTACGAGCAGTACTTC
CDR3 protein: CASSLSVFLSYEQYF

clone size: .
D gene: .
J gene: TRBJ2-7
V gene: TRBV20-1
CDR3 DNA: TGCAGTGCTAGAGATCTGGCCTCCTCAGTGGAGCAGTACTTC
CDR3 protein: CSARDLASSVEQYF

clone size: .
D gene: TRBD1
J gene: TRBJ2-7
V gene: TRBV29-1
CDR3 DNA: TGCAGCGTACAGACAGGGTACTCCTACAAGCAGTACTTC
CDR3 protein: CSVQTGYSYKQYF

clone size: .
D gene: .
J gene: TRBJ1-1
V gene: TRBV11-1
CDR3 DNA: TGTGCCAGCAGCTCTAACATCCACCCGCGCCAGACTACAGATCCGGAAACTGAAGCTTTCTTT
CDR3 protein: CASSSNIHPRQTTDPETEAFF

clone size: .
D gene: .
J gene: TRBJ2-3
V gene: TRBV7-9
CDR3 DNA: TGTGCCAGCAGCTCGACAGATGCGCAGTATTTT
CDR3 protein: CASSSTDAQYF

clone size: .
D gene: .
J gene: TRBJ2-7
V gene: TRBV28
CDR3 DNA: TGTGCCAGCCAAACAACGGAGCTAGCTAGGAGCTCCTACGAGCAGTACTTC
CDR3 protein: CASQTTELARSSYEQYF

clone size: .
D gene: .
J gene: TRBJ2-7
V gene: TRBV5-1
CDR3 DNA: TGCGCCAGCAAGAGCAACTCCTACGAGCAGTACTTC
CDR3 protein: CASKSNSYEQYF

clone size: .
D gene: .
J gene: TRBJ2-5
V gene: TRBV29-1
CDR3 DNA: TGCAGCGTTGAAGAATCAGGACAGCCTTGGACCCAGTACTTC
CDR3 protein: CSVEESGQPWTQYF

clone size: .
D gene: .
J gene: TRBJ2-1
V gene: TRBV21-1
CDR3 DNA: TGTGCCAGCAGCGGTAGGGGACTTCAGAGCTCCTACAATGAGCAGTTCTTC
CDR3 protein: CASSGRGLQSSYNEQFF

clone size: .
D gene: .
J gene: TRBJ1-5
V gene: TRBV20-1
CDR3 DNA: TGCAGTGCTTATGGGGCTGGGCAGCCCCAGCATTTT
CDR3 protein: CSAYGAGQPQHF

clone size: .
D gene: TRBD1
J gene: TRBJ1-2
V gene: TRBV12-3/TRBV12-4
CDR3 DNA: TGTGCCAGCAGTTCCCGGGACAGGGACTTTTTCTATGGCTACACCTTC
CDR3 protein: CASSSRDRDFFYGYTF

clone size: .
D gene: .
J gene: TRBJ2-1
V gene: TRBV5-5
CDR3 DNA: TGTGCCAGCAGCTTGAACAGCGGAGCATACAATGAGCAGTTCTTC
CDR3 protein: CASSLNSGAYNEQFF

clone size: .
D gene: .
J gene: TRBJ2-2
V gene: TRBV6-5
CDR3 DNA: TGTGCCAGCAGTTACTGGGGGGAAAACACCGGGGAGCTGTTTTTT
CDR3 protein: CASSYWGENTGELFF

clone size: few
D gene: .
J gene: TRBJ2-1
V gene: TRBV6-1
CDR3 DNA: TGTGCCAGCGATCCGGGCGCGAGGAATGAGCAGTTCTTC
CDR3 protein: CASDPGARNEQFF

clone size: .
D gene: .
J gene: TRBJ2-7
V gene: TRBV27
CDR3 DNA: TGTGCCAGCAGTTTACAAGGGATCGGCGAGCAGTACTTC
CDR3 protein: CASSLQGIGEQYF

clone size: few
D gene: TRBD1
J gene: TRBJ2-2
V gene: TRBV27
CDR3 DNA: TGTGCCAGCAGTCAGACAGGGGGCTTCACCGGGGAGCTGTTTTTT
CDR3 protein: CASSQTGGFTGELFF

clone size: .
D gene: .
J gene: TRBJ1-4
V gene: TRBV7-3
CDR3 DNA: TGTGCCAGCAGCTTACTAGGAGGAGAAGAAAAACTGTTTTTT
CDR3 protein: CASSLLGGEEKLFF

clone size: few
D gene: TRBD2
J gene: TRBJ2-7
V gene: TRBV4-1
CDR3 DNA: TGCGCCAGCAGCCAAGGGCGAGTATCAGCGGGAGGTTACGAGCAGTACTTC
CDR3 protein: CASSQGRVSAGGYEQYF

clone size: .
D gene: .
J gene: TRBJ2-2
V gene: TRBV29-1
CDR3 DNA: TGCAGCGTTGAAGATCCGTCGGAAAACACCGGGGAGCTGTTTTTT
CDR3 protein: CSVEDPSENTGELFF

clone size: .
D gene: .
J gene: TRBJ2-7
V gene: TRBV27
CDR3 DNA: TGTGCCAGCAGTAGGGCAGGGGCCTACGAGCAGTACTTC
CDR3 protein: CASSRAGAYEQYF

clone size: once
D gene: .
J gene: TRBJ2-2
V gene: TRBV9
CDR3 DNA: TGTGCCAGCTCTCCCGTAGCGGACAACACCGGGGAGCTGTTTTTT
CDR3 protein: CASSPVADNTGELFF

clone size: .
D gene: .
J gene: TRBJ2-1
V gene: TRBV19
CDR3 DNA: TGTGCCAGTAGTACGGTGTCTCAGTACAATGAGCAGTTCTTC
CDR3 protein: CASSTVSQYNEQFF

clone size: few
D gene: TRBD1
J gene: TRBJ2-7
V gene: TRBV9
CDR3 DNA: TGTGCCAGCAGCCGGACAGGGGGCTCCGAGCAGTACTTC
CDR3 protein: CASSRTGGSEQYF

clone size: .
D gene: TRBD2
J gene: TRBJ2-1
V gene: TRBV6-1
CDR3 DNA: TGTGCCAGCAGTGGGGGACTAGCAAGGGGGAATGAGCAGTTCTTC
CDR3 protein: CASSGGLARGNEQFF

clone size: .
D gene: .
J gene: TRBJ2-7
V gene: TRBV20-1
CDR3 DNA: TGCAGTGCTAGATTCCCAGGGAGTGTTCCCTACGAGCAGTACTTC
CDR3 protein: CSARFPGSVPYEQYF

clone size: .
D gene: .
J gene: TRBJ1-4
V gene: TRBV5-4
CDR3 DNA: TGTGCCAGCAGCTTCGGACAACCAACTAATGAAAAACTGTTTTTT
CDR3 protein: CASSFGQPTNEKLFF

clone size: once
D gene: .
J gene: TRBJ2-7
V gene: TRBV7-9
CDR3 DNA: TGTGCCAGCAGCTTCAGCGGGACAGGTGTGCCCGAGCAGTACTTC
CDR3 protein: CASSFSGTGVPEQYF

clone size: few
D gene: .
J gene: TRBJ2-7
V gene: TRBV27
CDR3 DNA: TGTGCCAGCAGTGTAGGACCTGGCCCCTCCTACGAGCAGTACTTC
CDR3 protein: CASSVGPGPSYEQYF

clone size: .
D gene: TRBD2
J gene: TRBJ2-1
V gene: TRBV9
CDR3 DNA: TGTGCCAGCAGCGGAGGGACTAGCGGGAGTATGGATGAGCAGTTCTTC
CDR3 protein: CASSGGTSGSMDEQFF

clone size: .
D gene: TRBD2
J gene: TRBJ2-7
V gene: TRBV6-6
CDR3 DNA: TGTGCCAGCAGTTACTCGGCGGGAGCCTACGAGCAGTACTTC
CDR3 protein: CASSYSAGAYEQYF

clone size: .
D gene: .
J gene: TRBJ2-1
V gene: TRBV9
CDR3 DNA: TGTGCCAGCAGCGTAGCTCAGGGGGAGGGCTACAATGAGCAGTTCTTC
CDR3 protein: CASSVAQGEGYNEQFF

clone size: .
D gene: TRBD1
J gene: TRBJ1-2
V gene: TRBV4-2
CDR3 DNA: TGTGCCAGCAGCCAGGGCCCTACAGGGGACTATGGCTACACCTTC
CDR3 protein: CASSQGPTGDYGYTF

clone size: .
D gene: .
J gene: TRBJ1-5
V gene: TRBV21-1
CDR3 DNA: TGTGCCAGCAAGAGTATACACCGTTTACAGGGGTATAGCAATCAGCCCCAGCATTTT
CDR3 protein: CASKSIHRLQGYSNQPQHF

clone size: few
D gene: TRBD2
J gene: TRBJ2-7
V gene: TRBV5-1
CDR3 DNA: TGCGCCAGCAGCTTGGACGATAGCGGGAGCTACGAGCAGTACTTC
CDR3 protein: CASSLDDSGSYEQYF

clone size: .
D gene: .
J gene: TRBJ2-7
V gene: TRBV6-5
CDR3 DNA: TGTGCCAGCAGTTACTCGTATCCCACCAGGGACTCGTCATACGAGCAGTACTTC
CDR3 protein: CASSYSYPTRDSSYEQYF